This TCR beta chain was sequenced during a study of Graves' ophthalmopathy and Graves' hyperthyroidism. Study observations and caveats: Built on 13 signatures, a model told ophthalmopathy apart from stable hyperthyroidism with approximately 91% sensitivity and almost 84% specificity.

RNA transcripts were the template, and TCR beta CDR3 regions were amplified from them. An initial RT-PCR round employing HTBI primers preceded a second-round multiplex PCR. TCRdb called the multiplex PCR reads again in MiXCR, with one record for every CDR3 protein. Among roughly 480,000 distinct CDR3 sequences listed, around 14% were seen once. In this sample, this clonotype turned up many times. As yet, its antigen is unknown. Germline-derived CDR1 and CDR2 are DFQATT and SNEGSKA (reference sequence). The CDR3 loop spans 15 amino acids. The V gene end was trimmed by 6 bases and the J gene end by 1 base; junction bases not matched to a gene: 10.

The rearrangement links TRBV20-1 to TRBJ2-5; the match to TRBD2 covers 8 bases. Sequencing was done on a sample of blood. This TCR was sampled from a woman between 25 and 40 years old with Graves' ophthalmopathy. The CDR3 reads CSATWAGGLQETQYF. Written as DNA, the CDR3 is TGCAGTGCAACATGGGCGGGGGGACTCCAAGAGACCCAGTACTTC.